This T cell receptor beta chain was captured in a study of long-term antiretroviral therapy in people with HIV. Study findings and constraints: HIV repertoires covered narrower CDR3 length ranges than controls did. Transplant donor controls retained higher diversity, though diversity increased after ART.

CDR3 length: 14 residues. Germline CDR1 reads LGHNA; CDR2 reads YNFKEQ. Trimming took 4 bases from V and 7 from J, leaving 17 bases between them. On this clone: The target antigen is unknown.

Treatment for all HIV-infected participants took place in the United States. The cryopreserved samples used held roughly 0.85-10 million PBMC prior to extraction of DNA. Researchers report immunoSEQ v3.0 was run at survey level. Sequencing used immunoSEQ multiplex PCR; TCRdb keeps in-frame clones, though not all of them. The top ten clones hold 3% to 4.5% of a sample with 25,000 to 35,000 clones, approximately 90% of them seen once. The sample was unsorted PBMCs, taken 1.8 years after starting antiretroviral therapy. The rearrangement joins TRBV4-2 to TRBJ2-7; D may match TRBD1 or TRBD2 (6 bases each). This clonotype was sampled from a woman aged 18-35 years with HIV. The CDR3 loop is CASSLGGRPEEQYF. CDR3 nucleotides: TGTGCCAGCAGCCTAGGGGGGAGGCCGGAGGAGCAGTACTTC.